This T cell receptor beta chain was observed in a study of blood T cell repertoires in COVID-19. Study background: T cells, B-cell-depleted T cells, or PBMCs supplied cDNA or gDNA.

Repertoires were generated with immunoSEQ multiplex PCR, while TCRdb's copy carries only in-frame clones and drops some. The profile covers some 53,000 clones, with around 91% appearing a single time and 2.5% to 4% taken by the ten largest. The source material was peripheral blood. The sequence was collected from a human donor in a cohort sampled during active COVID-19.

CDR3 sequence reads: CASSLGSEPGDEQFF. The CDR3 coding sequence is TGTGCCAGCAGCTTAGGTAGCGAGCCTGGGGATGAGCAGTTCTTC. V gene TRBV7-2 combines with J gene TRBJ2-1; possible D gene TRBD2, 5 bases. CDR1 and CDR2 from the germline V gene are SGHTA and FQGNSA. V lost 1 base to trimming and J lost 8 bases, with 15 bases between them. The CDR3 is 15 residues long. The variable domain in full, completed from reference TRBV7-2 and TRBJ2-1, reads GAGVSQSPSNKVTEKGKDVELRCDPISGHTALYWYRQSLGQGLEFLIYFQGNSAPDKSGLPSDRFSAERTGGSVSTLTIQRTQQEDSAVYLCASSLGSEPGDEQFFGPGTRLTVL.